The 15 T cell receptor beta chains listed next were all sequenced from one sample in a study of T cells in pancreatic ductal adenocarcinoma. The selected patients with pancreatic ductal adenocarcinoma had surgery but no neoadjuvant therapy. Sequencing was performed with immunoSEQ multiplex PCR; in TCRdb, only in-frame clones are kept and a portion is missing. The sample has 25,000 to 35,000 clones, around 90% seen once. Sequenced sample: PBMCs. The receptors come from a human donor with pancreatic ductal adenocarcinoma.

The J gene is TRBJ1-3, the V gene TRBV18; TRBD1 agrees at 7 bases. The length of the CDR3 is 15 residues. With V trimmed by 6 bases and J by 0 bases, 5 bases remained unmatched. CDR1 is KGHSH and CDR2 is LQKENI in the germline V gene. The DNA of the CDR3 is TGTGCCAGCTCCCTCAGGGGGAACTCTGGAAACACCATATATTTT. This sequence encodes CASSLRGNSGNTIYF.

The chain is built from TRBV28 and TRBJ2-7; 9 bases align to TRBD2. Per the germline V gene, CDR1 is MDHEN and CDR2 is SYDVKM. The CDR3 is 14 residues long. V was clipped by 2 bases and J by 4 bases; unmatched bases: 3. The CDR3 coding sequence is TGTGCCAGCAGTTTACTAGCGGGAAGGTACGAGCAGTACTTC. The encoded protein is CASSLLAGRYEQYF.

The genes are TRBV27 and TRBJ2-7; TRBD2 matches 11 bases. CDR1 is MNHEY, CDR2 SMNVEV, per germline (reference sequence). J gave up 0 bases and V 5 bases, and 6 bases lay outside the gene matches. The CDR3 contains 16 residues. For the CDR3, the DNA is TGTGCCAGCAGTCCAGGGACTAGCGGAGCCTCCTACGAGCAGTACTTC. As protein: CASSPGTSGASYEQYF.

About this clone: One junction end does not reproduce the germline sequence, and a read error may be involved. CDR3 amino acids: CASSEGLAGGETQYF. In nucleotides, the CDR3 is TGTGCTAGCAGCGAGGGACTAGCGGGAGGAGAGACCCAGTACTTC. The V call is TRBV7-7, the J call TRBJ2-5; 15 bases fit TRBD2. This CDR3 region has 15 residues. Germline lookup yields CDR1 SSHAT and CDR2 FNYEAQ (reference sequence).

CDR3 loop: CASSYGSSGNTIYF. CDR3 sequence (DNA): TGTGCCAGCAGTTACGGCAGCTCTGGAAACACCATATATTTT. The chain is built from TRBV6-5 and TRBJ1-3; D ambiguous. Per the germline V gene, CDR1 is MNHEY and CDR2 is SVGAGI. Trimming took 2 bases from V and 0 from J, leaving 5 bases between them. The CDR3 has 14 residues.

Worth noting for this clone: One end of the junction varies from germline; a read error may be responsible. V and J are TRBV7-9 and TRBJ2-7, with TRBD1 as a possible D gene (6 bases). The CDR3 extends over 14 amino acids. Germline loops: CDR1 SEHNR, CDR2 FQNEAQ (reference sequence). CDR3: CASNLEDSSYEQYF. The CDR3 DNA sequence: TGTGCCAGCAACTTAGAGGACAGCAGCTACGAGCAGTACTTC.

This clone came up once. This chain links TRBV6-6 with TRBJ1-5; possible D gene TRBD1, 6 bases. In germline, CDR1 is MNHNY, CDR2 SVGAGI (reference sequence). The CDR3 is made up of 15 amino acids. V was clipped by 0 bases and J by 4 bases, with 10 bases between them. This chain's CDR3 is CASSYSRGENQPQHF. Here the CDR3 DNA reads TGTGCCAGCAGTTACTCGAGGGGGGAGAATCAGCCCCAGCATTTT.

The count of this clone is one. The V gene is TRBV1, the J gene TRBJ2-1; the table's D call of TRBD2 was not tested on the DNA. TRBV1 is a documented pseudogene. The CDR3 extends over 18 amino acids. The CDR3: CTSSQEKWAGGVDNEQFF. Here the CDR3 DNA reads TGCACCAGCAGCCAAGAGAAATGGGCGGGAGGAGTCGACAATGAGCAGTTCTTC.

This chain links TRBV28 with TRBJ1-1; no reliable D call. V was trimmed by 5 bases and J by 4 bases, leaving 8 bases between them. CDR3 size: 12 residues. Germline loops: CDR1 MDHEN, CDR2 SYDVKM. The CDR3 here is CASSMRFTEAFF. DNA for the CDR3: TGTGCCAGCAGTATGAGGTTCACTGAAGCTTTCTTT.

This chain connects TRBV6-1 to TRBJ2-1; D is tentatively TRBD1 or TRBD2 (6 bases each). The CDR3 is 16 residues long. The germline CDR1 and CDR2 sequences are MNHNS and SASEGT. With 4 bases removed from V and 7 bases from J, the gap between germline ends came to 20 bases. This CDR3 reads CASSARRGDLRNEQFF. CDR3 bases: TGTGCCAGCAGTGCACGTAGGGGGGACCTAAGGAATGAGCAGTTCTTC.

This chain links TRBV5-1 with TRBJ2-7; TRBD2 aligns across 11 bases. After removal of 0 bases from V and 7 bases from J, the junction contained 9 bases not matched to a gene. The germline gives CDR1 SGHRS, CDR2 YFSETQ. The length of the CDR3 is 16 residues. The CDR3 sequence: CASSLASLAGVQEQYF. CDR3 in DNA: TGCGCCAGCAGCTTGGCCTCACTAGCGGGAGTTCAAGAGCAGTACTTC.

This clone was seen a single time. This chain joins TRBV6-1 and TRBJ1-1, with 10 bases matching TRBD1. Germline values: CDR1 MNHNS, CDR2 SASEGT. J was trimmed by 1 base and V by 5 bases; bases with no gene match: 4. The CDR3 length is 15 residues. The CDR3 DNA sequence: TGTGCCAGCAGTATTAGGACAGGGGGGAACACTGAAGCTTTCTTT. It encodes CASSIRTGGNTEAFF.

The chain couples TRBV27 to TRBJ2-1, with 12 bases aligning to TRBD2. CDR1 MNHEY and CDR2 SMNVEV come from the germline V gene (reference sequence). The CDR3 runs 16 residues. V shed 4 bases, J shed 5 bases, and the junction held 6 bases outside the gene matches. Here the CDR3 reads CASSSPTSGRHNEQFF. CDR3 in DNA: TGTGCCAGCAGTTCTCCGACTAGCGGGAGACACAATGAGCAGTTCTTC.

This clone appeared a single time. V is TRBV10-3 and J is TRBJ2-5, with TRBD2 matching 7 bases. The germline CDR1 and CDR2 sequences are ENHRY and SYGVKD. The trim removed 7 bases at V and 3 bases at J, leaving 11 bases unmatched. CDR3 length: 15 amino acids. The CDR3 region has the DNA TGTGCCATCACTGCCGGGGGAGGGCGCAAAGAGACCCAGTACTTC. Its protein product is CAITAGGGRKETQYF.

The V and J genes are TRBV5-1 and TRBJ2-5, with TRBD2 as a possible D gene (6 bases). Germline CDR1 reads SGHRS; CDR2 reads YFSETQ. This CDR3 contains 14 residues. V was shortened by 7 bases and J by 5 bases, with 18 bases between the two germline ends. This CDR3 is CASGKGGGEETQYF. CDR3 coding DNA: TGCGCCAGCGGAAAGGGTGGCGGGGAGGAGACCCAGTACTTC.